These T cell receptor beta chains were read from a single sample in a study of tumor and adjacent non-tumor tissue in lung cancer. TCRdb reprocessed the multiplex PCR reads with MiXCR, giving one entry per CDR3 protein. The table lists about 200,000 distinct CDR3 sequences, around 71% of them singletons, with under 30% in the top ten. Material for sequencing was lung tumor tissue. Every receptor here comes from a man in his sixties with non-small cell lung cancer. Each CDR3 is given with its conserved first and last residue. D genes are given only for firm matches. Size tells how often a clone was seen (once, few, many) or the class of an expanded clone, and some rows leave it out.

J gene: TRBJ2-3
clone size: NA
V gene: TRBV20-1
D gene: TRBD2
CDR3 DNA: TGCAGTGCTCTAGCGGGAGGGGGCACAGATACGCAGTATTTT
CDR3 protein: CSALAGGGTDTQYF

J gene: TRBJ2-7
clone size: NA
V gene: TRBV12-3/TRBV12-4
D gene: TRBD2
CDR3 DNA: TGTGCCAGCAGTATAGCGGGGCCCTCCTACAAGCAGTACTTC
CDR3 protein: CASSIAGPSYKQYF

J gene: TRBJ2-7
clone size: NA
V gene: TRBV5-6
D gene: NA
CDR3 DNA: TGTGCCAGCAGTTTGGAGGACAGCCACAAGCAGTACTTC
CDR3 protein: CASSLEDSHKQYF

J gene: TRBJ1-2
clone size: NA
V gene: TRBV29-1
D gene: NA
CDR3 DNA: TGCAGCGCCTCAGAAAGAAACTATGGATACACCTTC
CDR3 protein: CSASERNYGYTF

J gene: TRBJ2-7
clone size: NA
V gene: TRBV6-5
D gene: NA
CDR3 DNA: TGTGGCAGCGGTAAAGGGGGAGTCACTCGCTACGAGCAGTACTTC
CDR3 protein: CGSGKGGVTRYEQYF

J gene: TRBJ2-2
clone size: NA
V gene: TRBV11-2
D gene: NA
CDR3 DNA: TGTACCAGCAGCTTAACACGTTCGAACACCGGGGAACTGTTTTTT
CDR3 protein: CTSSLTRSNTGELFF

J gene: TRBJ1-1
clone size: NA
V gene: TRBV11-2
D gene: NA
CDR3 DNA: TGTGCCAGCGGGCTGCGGTCATATACGAACACCGAAACTTTCTTT
CDR3 protein: CASGLRSYTNTETFF

J gene: TRBJ2-4
clone size: NA
V gene: TRBV7-2
D gene: NA
CDR3 DNA: TGTGCCAGCAGCCCAACGAAAGGGCGAGCTCAGTACTTC
CDR3 protein: CASSPTKGRAQYF

J gene: TRBJ1-2
clone size: many
V gene: TRBV20-1
D gene: NA
CDR3 DNA: TGCAGTGCTAGTTTGAAGGCGATTCCGCAGAGATTCTATGGCTACACCTTC
CDR3 protein: CSASLKAIPQRFYGYTF

J gene: TRBJ2-3
clone size: NA
V gene: TRBV11-2
D gene: NA
CDR3 DNA: TGTGCCAGCAGTAACAACAGGGTTCCAGACACGCAGTATTTT
CDR3 protein: CASSNNRVPDTQYF